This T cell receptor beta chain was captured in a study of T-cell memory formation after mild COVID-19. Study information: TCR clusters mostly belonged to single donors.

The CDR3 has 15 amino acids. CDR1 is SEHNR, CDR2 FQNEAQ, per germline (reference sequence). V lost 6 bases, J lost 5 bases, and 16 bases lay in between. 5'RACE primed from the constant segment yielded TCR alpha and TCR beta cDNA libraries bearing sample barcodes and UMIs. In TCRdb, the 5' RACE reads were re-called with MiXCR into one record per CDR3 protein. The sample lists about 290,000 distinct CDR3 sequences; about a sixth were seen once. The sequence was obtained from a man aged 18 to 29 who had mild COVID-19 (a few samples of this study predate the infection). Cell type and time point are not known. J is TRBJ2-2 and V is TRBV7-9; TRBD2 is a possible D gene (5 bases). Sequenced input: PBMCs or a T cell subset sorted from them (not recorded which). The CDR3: CASSSVKLVTGELFF. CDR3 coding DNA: TGTGCCAGCAGTTCGGTGAAACTAGTGACCGGGGAGCTGTTTTTT.